The entry that follows covers one TCR beta chain sequence. Its antigen remains unknown. The CDR3 covers 16 residues. Trimming left V 5 bases short and J 6 bases short, with 23 bases between. In germline, CDR1 is SGHNT, CDR2 YENEEA. Clones were read by immunoSEQ multiplex PCR, and TCRdb kept only the in-frame ones, dropping some. The table records fewer than 10,000 clones, 70% to 80% of them present only once. This record belongs to a study of neoadjuvant nivolumab and ipilimumab in lung cancer. General observations from the study: Resected-tumor TCR richness correlated positively with pretherapy blood richness.

The chain has TRBV11-3 and TRBJ2-7, with a tentative D call TRBD2 (5 bases). The source was adjacent normal lung tissue, collected after neoadjuvant nivolumab, alone or with ipilimumab, at or shortly before surgery. This TCR came from an adult with non-small cell lung cancer. The CDR3 DNA reads TGTGCCAGCAGCGCCGAGGGTGATGTATCTATCGGCGAGCAGTACTTC. Residues: CASSAEGDVSIGEQYF.